This T cell receptor (beta chain) was profiled in a study of OX40 agonist ivuxolimab in advanced cancers. Study-wide results and limits: The study observed clonal expansion of CD4+ and CD8+ blood T cells by week 6 at 0.1 to 3.0 mg/kg.

Sequencing was performed with immunoSEQ multiplex PCR; in TCRdb, only in-frame clones are kept and a portion is missing. In the table there are about 40,000 clones, about 89% of which are singletons. A word on this clone: Its antigen is currently unknown.

Blood sampling was done at baseline, cycle 4 day 1, and cycle 7 day 1. This CDR3 contains 13 residues. The ends were cut back, 4 bases at V and 1 base at J, with 7 bases in the middle. Per the germline V gene, CDR1 is ENHRY and CDR2 is SYGVKD. The chain couples TRBV10-3 to TRBJ2-5, with D maybe TRBD2 (6 bases). Sequencing was performed on CD4+ or CD8+ T cells sorted from blood, taken in a trial of the OX40 agonist ivuxolimab. The TCR originated in an adult with an advanced solid tumor such as melanoma, head and neck, liver or kidney cancer. The CDR3 region is CAISGRGQETQYF. CDR3 coding DNA: TGTGCCATCAGTGGGAGGGGCCAAGAGACCCAGTACTTC.